Listed below are T cell receptor beta chains from one sample, sequenced in a study of blood T cell repertoires in COVID-19. Using immunoSEQ multiplex PCR, the repertoire was profiled, and TCRdb retains in-frame clones only, with some absent. The sample lists tens of thousands of clones; 90% were seen once. Sequencing used peripheral blood. All receptors come from a man aged 50 to 60 with COVID-19, enrolled during active disease. Each CDR3 is given with its conserved first and last residue. Each record gives: V gene, clone size, J gene, D gene, CDR3 DNA, CDR3 protein. A D gene is named only where the DNA matches it firmly. Size is stated for part of the rows, as once, few or many counts, or as a class when the clone is expanded.

>TRBV2|.|TRBJ2-2|.
TGTGCCAGCACCCCAGACAGTTCTGGGGAGCTGTTTTTT
CASTPDSSGELFF
>TRBV2|.|TRBJ1-6|.
TGTGCCAGCAGCTCGCAGGGGATTAATTCACCCCTCCACTTT
CASSSQGINSPLHF
>TRBV30|.|TRBJ2-2|TRBD2
TGTGCCTGGAGTCGTACTAGCGGGTACACCGGGGAGCTGTTTTTT
CAWSRTSGYTGELFF
>TRBV11-2|.|TRBJ1-6|.
TGTGCCAGCAGCTTCCTACTAGGGAGCTATAATTCACCCCTCCACTTT
CASSFLLGSYNSPLHF
>TRBV7-2|.|TRBJ2-7|.
TGTGCCAGCAGCTTAGGAGGGGGGGAGGGCTACGAGCAGTACTTC
CASSLGGGEGYEQYF
>TRBV21-1|.|TRBJ1-2|.
TGTGCCAGCAGTGAGGGACAGGGAACATCGCGCTATGGCTACACCTTC
CASSEGQGTSRYGYTF
>TRBV4-2|.|TRBJ1-1|.
TGTGCCAGCAGCCAAGAGCCAGGGAACACTGAAGCTTTCTTT
CASSQEPGNTEAFF
>TRBV9|.|TRBJ2-3|.
TGTGCCAGCAGCTCCAGGATGGGAGCAGATACGCAGTATTTT
CASSSRMGADTQYF
>TRBV14|.|TRBJ2-3|.
TGTGCCAGCAGCCAGTCTCGGACGCAGTATTTT
CASSQSRTQYF
>TRBV5-1|.|TRBJ1-6|.
TGCGCCAGCAGCTTGGGAGGGTACGTCTCACCCCTCCACTTT
CASSLGGYVSPLHF
>TRBV7-9|once|TRBJ1-2|TRBD1
TGTGCCAGCAGCTTAGGTGACAGGGGGAGCTATGGCTACACCTTC
CASSLGDRGSYGYTF
>TRBV30|.|TRBJ1-2|.
TGTGCCTGGACTCCCGGGACTGTGAACTATGGCTACACCTTC
CAWTPGTVNYGYTF
>TRBV6-2/TRBV6-3|.|TRBJ2-5|TRBD1
TGTGCCAGCAGTTACGGTCGCAGGGGGCGGGAGACCCAGTACTTC
CASSYGRRGRETQYF